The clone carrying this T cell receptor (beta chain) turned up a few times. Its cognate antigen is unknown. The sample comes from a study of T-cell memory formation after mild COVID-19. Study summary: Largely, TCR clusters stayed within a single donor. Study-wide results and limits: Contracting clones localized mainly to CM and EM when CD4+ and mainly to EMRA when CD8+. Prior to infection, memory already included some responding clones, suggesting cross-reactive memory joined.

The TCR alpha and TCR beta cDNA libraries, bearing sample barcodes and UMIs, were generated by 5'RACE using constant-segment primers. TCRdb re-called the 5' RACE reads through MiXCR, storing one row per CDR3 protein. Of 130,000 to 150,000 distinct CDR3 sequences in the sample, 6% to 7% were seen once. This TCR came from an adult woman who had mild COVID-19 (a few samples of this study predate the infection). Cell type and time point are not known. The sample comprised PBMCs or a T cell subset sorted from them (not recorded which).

CDR3 DNA sequence: TGTGCCAGCAGTGTTAACGGTGGAAACACCATATATTTT. Translation gives CASSVNGGNTIYF. The chain couples TRBV27 to TRBJ1-3; D not resolved. V was cut by 5 bases and J by 3 bases, with 8 bases left in between. The CDR3 spans 13 residues. The germline V gene has CDR1 MNHEY and CDR2 SMNVEV (reference sequence).